This T cell receptor (beta chain) was identified during a study of cytomegalovirus exposure and HLA in healthy donors. The PCR was carried out with 60 Vbeta primers and 13 Jbeta primers. Generated by immunoSEQ multiplex PCR, the TCRdb table keeps only in-frame clones and is missing some. The sample consists of some 120,000 clones, 80% of them appearing once. This clone was detected a few times. Trimming took 3 bases from V and 2 from J; bases not matched to a gene: 10. CDR3 length: 16 residues. CDR1 and CDR2 (germline): MNHEY, SVGAGI. The receptor's source is a male donor in good health and CMV-seronegative. Sequenced: PBMCs. The chain is built from TRBV6-5 and TRBJ2-7; TRBD2 aligns across 7 bases. The chain's CDR3 is CASSYSGWGGAYEQYF. CDR3 nucleotide sequence: TGTGCCAGCAGTTATAGCGGGTGGGGTGGGGCCTACGAGCAGTACTTC.